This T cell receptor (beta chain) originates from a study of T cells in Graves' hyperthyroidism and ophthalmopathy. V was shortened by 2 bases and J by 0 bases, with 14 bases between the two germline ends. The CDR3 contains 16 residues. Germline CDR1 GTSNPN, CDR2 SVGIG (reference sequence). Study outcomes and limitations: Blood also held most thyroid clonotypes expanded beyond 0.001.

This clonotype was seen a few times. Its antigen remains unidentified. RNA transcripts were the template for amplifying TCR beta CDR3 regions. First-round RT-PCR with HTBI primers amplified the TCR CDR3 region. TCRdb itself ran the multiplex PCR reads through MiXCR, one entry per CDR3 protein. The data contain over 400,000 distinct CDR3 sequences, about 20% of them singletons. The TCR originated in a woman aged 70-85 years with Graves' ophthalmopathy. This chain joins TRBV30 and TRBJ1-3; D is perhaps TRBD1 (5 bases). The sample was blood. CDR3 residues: CAWSMGRIHSGNTIYF. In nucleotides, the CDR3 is TGTGCCTGGAGTATGGGACGGATTCACTCTGGAAACACCATATATTTT.